This T cell receptor beta chain appears in the sequencing data of a study of blood T cell repertoires in COVID-19. Participant-given clinical history determined each cohort assignment. Repertoires were generated with immunoSEQ multiplex PCR, while TCRdb's copy carries only in-frame clones and drops some. Of roughly 230,000 clones in the sample, roughly 81% are singletons; the top ten hold 6.6%. CDR1 is SGHRS, CDR2 YFSETQ, per germline. The V gene end was trimmed by 0 bases and the J gene end by 9 bases; junction bases not matched to a gene: 3. CDR3 length equals 13 residues. Sequencing input: PBMCs or T cells enriched from blood (not recorded which). This TCR was recovered from a woman in her forties or fifties who had been exposed to COVID-19. The chain carries TRBV5-1 and TRBJ2-1; TRBD2 aligns across 7 bases. CDR3 loop: CASSLVTGGEQFF. The CDR3 DNA is TGCGCCAGCAGCTTGGTGACGGGAGGTGAGCAGTTCTTC.